The present T cell receptor beta chain was sequenced within a study of T-cell memory formation after mild COVID-19. Study at large: The two donors had largely donor-specific TCR clusters.

Trimming shortened V by 6 bases and J by 6 bases, and 10 bases separated the two germline ends. Germline V gene data show CDR1 as KGHDR and CDR2 as SFDVKD. The CDR3 is made up of 13 amino acids. TCRdb recomputed calls from the 5' RACE reads with MiXCR, one row per CDR3 protein. The sample carries about 29,000 distinct CDR3 sequences, about 16% recorded once. This chain joins TRBV24-1 and TRBJ2-2, with a weak D call TRBD2 (6 bases). The receptor was isolated from an adult who had mild COVID-19 (a few samples of this study predate the infection). Cell type and time point are not known. Sequencing was carried out using PBMCs or a T cell subset sorted from them (not recorded which). The CDR3: CATSYSGAGELFF. For the CDR3, the DNA is TGTGCCACCAGTTATTCGGGGGCCGGGGAGCTGTTTTTT.